One and the same sample provided the 7 T cell receptor beta chains below, sequenced in a study of low-dose radiotherapy and immunotherapy resistance in tumors. Primers used for first-strand cDNA, a TRAV- and TRBV-specific set, covered both alpha and beta chains. TCRs were put through approximately 20 PCR cycles of amplification with Phusion. A constant-region primer and the V-primer adapter served as the primer pair. TCRdb independently ran MiXCR on the reads; one entry per CDR3 protein. This table holds about 6,400 distinct CDR3 sequences, over 55% found once. Receptor source: a human donor with advanced metastatic prostate, ovarian, gallbladder or colorectal cancer (not recorded which). This table probably holds off-target reads from a library built for another chain.

This clonotype turned up a few times. The DNA for the CDR3 is TGTGCCAGTAAGGGGGCTTCTGGAAACACCATATATTTT. This encodes CASKGASGNTIYF. The V and J genes are TRBV19 and TRBJ1-3; TRBD1 matches 7 bases. This CDR3 is built from 13 residues. CDR1 and CDR2 (germline): LNHDA, SQIVND (reference sequence). The V and J ends lost 7 bases and 1 base, in that order; junction bases with no gene match: 1.

The rearrangement joins TRBV4-2 to TRBJ2-3, with TRBD2 identical over 10 bases. V lost 2 bases, J lost 6 bases, and 8 bases stayed unmatched. From germline, CDR1 is LGHNA and CDR2 YNFKEQ. This CDR3 is 16 amino acids long. The CDR3, as DNA: TGTGCCAGCAGCCAAACGACTAGCGGGCCCCGGGATACGCAGTATTTT. This gives the protein CASSQTTSGPRDTQYF.

The J gene is TRBJ2-3, the V gene TRBV29-1; 10 bases are a match to TRBD2. Germline CDR1 reads SQVTM; CDR2 reads ANQGSEA. The CDR3 runs 15 residues. Trimming took 6 bases from V and 4 from J; bases not matched to a gene: 10. CDR3 region: CSVLRLAGGSDTQYF. The CDR3 DNA sequence: TGCAGCGTCTTACGCTTAGCGGGAGGTTCAGATACGCAGTATTTT.

The chain uses TRBV20-1 and TRBJ1-5; D may be TRBD1 (5 bases). This CDR3 has 14 amino acids. Trimming removed 6 bases from V and 7 bases from J, with 19 bases in between. Germline V gene sequence: CDR1 DFQATT, CDR2 SNEGSKA (reference sequence). The CDR3 reads CSAAKGLREQPQHF. As DNA, the CDR3 is TGCAGTGCAGCCAAGGGACTACGAGAACAGCCCCAGCATTTT.

V gene TRBV29-1 combines with J gene TRBJ1-2; TRBD1 is a possible D gene (5 bases). The CDR3 contains 11 residues. Germline loops: CDR1 SQVTM, CDR2 ANQGSEA. The V and J ends lost 4 bases and 7 bases respectively, with 10 bases between them. The CDR3 spells CSVGEGFGYTF. CDR3 in DNA: TGCAGCGTTGGGGAGGGGTTTGGCTACACCTTC.

In this sample, this clonotype turned up a few times. V and J are TRBV15 and TRBJ1-3, with D hard to call. V shed 3 bases and J shed 0 bases, with 9 bases lying between them. This CDR3 contains 15 residues. The germline V gene has CDR1 LNHNV and CDR2 YYDKDF (reference sequence). The CDR3 DNA sequence: TGTGCCACCAGCAGGACTGGAGACTCTGGAAACACCATATATTTT. Protein: CATSRTGDSGNTIYF.

V is TRBV10-2 and J is TRBJ1-1; D is unclear. V was shortened by 1 base and J by 0 bases, with 6 bases between the two germline ends. This CDR3 spans 14 amino acids. The germline CDR1 and CDR2 sequences are WSHSY and SAAADI. Here the CDR3 DNA reads TGCGCCAGCAGTGAGTTCGGGATGAACACTGAAGCTTTCTTT. Its translation is CASSEFGMNTEAFF.